The T cell receptor beta chain under discussion was sequenced for a study of neoadjuvant nivolumab and ipilimumab in lung cancer. Study observations and caveats: Blood richness before therapy tracked richness in tumors resected after neoadjuvant therapy. Compared with tumor-adjacent uninvolved lung, resected tumors showed greater richness and clonality. Pathologic regression was not significantly tied to TCR clonality. Only two of four nivolumab-treated tumors gained richness and clonality by surgery.

Measured with immunoSEQ multiplex PCR; TCRdb has only the in-frame clones, and not every one. Seen here are about 38,000 clones, 75% to 90% observed once, and the top ten hold more than 3%. With 4 bases clipped from V and 0 bases from J, the junction kept 13 bases outside the gene matches. Germline loops: CDR1 MDHEN, CDR2 SYDVKM. The CDR3 is 19 residues long. This clone was detected only once. Its matching antigen is unknown. The V and J genes are TRBV28 and TRBJ2-1; 9 nucleotides align to TRBD2. Source: peripheral blood, taken before neoadjuvant nivolumab, alone or with ipilimumab. The source of this sequence is an adult with non-small cell lung cancer. The CDR3 coding sequence is TGTGCCAGCAGTTCCCCGTTCGCAGCGGGAGGAGGCTCCTACAATGAGCAGTTCTTC. This translates into CASSSPFAAGGGSYNEQFF.